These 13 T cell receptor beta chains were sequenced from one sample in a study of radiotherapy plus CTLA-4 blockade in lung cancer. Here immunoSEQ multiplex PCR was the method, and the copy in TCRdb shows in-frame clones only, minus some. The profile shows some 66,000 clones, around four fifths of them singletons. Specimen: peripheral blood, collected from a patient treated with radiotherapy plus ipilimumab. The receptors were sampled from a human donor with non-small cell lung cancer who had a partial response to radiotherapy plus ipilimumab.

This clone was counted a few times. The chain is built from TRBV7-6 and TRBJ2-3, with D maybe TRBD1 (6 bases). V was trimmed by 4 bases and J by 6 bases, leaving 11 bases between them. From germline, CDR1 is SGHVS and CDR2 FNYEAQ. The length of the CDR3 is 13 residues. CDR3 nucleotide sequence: TGTGCCAGCAGCTCCCAAAGGGGGGATACGCAGTATTTT. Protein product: CASSSQRGDTQYF.

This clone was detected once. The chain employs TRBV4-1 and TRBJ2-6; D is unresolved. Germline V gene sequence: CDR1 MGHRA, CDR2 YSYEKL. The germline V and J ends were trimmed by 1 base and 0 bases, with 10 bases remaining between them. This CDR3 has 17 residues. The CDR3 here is CASSQVGSLSGANVLTF. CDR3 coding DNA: TGCGCCAGCAGCCAAGTCGGTTCCCTCTCTGGGGCCAACGTCCTGACTTTC.

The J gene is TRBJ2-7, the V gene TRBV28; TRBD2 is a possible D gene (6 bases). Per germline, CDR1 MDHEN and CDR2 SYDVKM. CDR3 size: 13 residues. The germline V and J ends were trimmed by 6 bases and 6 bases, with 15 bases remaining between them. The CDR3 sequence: CASRPGLSGEQYF. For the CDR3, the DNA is TGTGCCAGCAGGCCGGGACTTAGCGGCGAGCAGTACTTC.

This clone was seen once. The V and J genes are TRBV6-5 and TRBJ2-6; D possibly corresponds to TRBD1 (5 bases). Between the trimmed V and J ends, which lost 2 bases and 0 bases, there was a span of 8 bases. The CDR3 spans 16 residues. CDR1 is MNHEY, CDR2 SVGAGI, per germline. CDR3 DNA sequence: TGTGCCAGCAGTTACCCCGACAGCTCTGGGGCCAACGTCCTGACTTTC. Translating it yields CASSYPDSSGANVLTF.

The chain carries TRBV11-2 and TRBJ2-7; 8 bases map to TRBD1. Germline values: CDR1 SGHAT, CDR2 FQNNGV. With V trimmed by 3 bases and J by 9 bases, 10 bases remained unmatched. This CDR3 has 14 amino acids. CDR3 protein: CASSFGGRGRWQYF. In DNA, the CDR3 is TGTGCCAGCAGCTTTGGTGGCAGGGGGCGGTGGCAGTACTTC.

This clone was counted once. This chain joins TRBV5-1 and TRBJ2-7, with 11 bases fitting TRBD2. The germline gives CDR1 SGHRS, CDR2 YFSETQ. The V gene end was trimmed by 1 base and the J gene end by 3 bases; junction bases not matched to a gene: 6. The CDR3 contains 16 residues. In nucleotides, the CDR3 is TGCGCCAGCAGCTTGACTAGCGGGAGTGTAAACTACGAGCAGTACTTC. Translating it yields CASSLTSGSVNYEQYF.

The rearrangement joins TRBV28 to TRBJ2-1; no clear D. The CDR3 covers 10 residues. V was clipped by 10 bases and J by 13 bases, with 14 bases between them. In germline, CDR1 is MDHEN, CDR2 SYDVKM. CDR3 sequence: CATSGHHQFF. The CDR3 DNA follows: TGTGCCACATCTGGCCACCATCAGTTCTTC.

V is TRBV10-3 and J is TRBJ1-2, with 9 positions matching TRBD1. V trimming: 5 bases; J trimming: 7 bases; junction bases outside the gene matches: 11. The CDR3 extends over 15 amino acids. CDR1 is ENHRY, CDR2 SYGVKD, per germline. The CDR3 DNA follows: TGTGCCATCAGTCACCCCCGGGACAGGGCAGGTGGCTACACCTTC. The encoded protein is CAISHPRDRAGGYTF.

The CDR3 loop is CASSLDSSSYNEQFF. CDR3 in DNA: TGCGCCAGCAGCTTGGACAGCAGCTCCTACAATGAGCAGTTCTTC. The V and J genes are TRBV5-1 and TRBJ2-1, with unresolved D. CDR3 length equals 15 residues. V was pared by 0 bases and J by 0 bases, with 7 bases between. Germline CDR1 is SGHRS and CDR2 is YFSETQ. The entire variable domain, with the rest obtained from reference TRBV5-1 and TRBJ2-1, is as follows: KAGVTQTPRYLIKTRGQQVTLSCSPISGHRSVSWYQQTPGQGLQFLFEYFSETQRNKGNFPGRFSGRQFSNSRSEMNVSTLELGDSALYLCASSLDSSSYNEQFFGPGTRLTVL.

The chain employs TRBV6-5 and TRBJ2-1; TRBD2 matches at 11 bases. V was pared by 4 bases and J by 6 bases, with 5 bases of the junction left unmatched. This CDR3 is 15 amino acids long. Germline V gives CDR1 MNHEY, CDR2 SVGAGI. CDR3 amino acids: CASSSGLAGSNEQFF. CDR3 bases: TGTGCCAGCAGTTCTGGACTAGCGGGCTCCAATGAGCAGTTCTTC.

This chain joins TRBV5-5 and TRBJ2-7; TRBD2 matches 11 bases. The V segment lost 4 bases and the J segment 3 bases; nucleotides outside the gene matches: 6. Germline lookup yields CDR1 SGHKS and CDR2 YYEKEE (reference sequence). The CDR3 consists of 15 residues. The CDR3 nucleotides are TGTGCCAGCAGCGCGGGACTAGCGGACGGCTACGAGCAGTACTTC. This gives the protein CASSAGLADGYEQYF.

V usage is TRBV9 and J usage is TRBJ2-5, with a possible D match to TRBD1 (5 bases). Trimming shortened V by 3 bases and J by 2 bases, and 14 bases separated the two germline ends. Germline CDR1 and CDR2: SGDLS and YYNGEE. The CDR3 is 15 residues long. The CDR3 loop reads CASSASPGQQETQYF. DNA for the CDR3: TGTGCCAGCAGCGCCTCCCCCGGACAACAAGAGACCCAGTACTTC.

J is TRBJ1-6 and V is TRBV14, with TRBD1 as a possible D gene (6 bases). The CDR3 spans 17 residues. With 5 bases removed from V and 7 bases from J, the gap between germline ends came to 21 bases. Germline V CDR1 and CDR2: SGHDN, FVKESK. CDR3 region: CASSVTGPPAMNSPLHF. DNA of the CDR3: TGTGCCAGCAGCGTCACAGGGCCTCCAGCGATGAATTCACCCCTCCACTTT.